Each of the 12 T cell receptor beta chains below was sequenced from the same sample in a study of T-cell memory formation after mild COVID-19. TCRdb independently ran MiXCR on the 5' RACE reads; one entry per CDR3 protein. The sample consists of about 300,000 distinct CDR3 sequences, approximately 19% of them appearing once. The specimen was PBMCs or a T cell subset sorted from them (not recorded which). These receptors all come from a man between 18 and 35 years old who had mild COVID-19 (a few samples of this study predate the infection). Cell type and time point are not known.

This clonotype was seen a few times. The gene calls are TRBV5-4 and TRBJ2-7; no clear D gene. V lost 5 bases to trimming and J lost 3 bases, with 15 bases between them. This CDR3 spans 14 amino acids. Per the germline V gene, CDR1 is SGHNT and CDR2 is YYREEE (reference sequence). The CDR3: CASRSGLGYYEQYF. The DNA for the CDR3 is TGTGCCAGCAGATCTGGTCTGGGGTACTACGAGCAGTACTTC. Based on the CDR3 plus reference TRBV5-4 and TRBJ2-7, the full variable domain is ETGVTQSPTHLIKTRGQQVTLRCSSQSGHNTVSWYQQALGQGPQFIFQYYREEENGRGNFPPRFSGLQFPNYSSELNVNALELDDSALYLCASRSGLGYYEQYFGPGTRLTVT.

CDR3 sequence reads: CSARDTAGSTDTQYF. As DNA, the CDR3 is TGCAGTGCTAGAGATACCGCAGGGAGCACAGATACGCAGTATTTT. This chain connects TRBV20-1 to TRBJ2-3; a weak D match, TRBD1 (5 bases). Trimming left V 0 bases short and J 0 bases short, with 10 bases between. The CDR3 is 15 amino acids. In germline, CDR1 is DFQATT, CDR2 SNEGSKA (reference sequence).

In its sample, this clonotype was seen many times. The chain employs TRBV5-1 and TRBJ2-3; 11 bases fit TRBD2. V was clipped by 4 bases and J by 4 bases; unmatched bases: 5. Germline V gene sequence: CDR1 SGHRS, CDR2 YFSETQ. CDR3 size: 15 residues. The CDR3 DNA sequence: TGCGCCAGCAGCAGACTAGCGGGGCCCGCAGATACGCAGTATTTT. Amino acid sequence: CASSRLAGPADTQYF. The full variable domain, rest sourced from reference TRBV5-1 and TRBJ2-3, is KAGVTQTPRYLIKTRGQQVTLSCSPISGHRSVSWYQQTPGQGLQFLFEYFSETQRNKGNFPGRFSGRQFSNSRSEMNVSTLELGDSALYLCASSRLAGPADTQYFGPGTRLTVL.

The chain carries TRBV3-1 and TRBJ2-1; perhaps TRBD2 as D (6 bases). In germline, CDR1 is LGHDT, CDR2 YNNKEL (reference sequence). Trimming removed 4 bases at V and 5 bases at J, with 21 bases between. The CDR3 has 17 residues. CDR3 nucleotide sequence: TGTGCCAGCAGCCTTATGACCTACTACGGCGGGGACAATGAGCAGTTCTTC. Translating gives CASSLMTYYGGDNEQFF.

This clonotype was detected a few times. The V and J genes are TRBV4-1 and TRBJ1-1; 8 nucleotides agree with TRBD1. V gave up 2 bases and J gave up 5 bases; unmatched junction bases: 7. The V gene's germline CDR1 is MGHRA and CDR2 YSYEKL. CDR3 length equals 15 residues. The CDR3 DNA reads TGCGCCAGCAGCCAACTATACAGGGGGGGAACTGAAGCTTTCTTT. Translating gives CASSQLYRGGTEAFF.

The table lists this clonotype with a few counts. The chain joins TRBV7-3 to TRBJ1-2, with TRBD1 as a possible D gene (5 bases). From germline, CDR1 is SGHTA and CDR2 FQGTGA. The V gene lost 2 bases and the J gene lost 6 bases, with 10 bases spanning the gap. The CDR3 sequence is 13 residues long. CDR3 in DNA: TGTGCCAGCAGCTTAGAAGGGGCGCATGGCTACACCTTC. It is translated as CASSLEGAHGYTF.

The V call is TRBV6-5, the J call TRBJ2-7; D remains unclear. The germline CDR1 and CDR2 sequences are MNHEY and SVGAGI. V lost 4 bases to trimming and J lost 6 bases, with 7 bases between them. The CDR3 is made up of 11 amino acids. The chain's CDR3 is CASSSEFEQYF. In nucleotides, the CDR3 is TGTGCCAGCAGTTCCGAATTCGAGCAGTACTTC.

The V call is TRBV9, the J call TRBJ2-7; no clear D gene. Germline V CDR1 and CDR2: SGDLS, YYNGEE. This CDR3 contains 13 residues. The V and J ends lost 3 bases and 5 bases respectively, with 12 bases between them. CDR3 DNA sequence: TGTGCCAGCAGCGCAGACGGCAGCAACGAGCAGTACGTC. This translates into CASSADGSNEQYV.

The table lists this clonotype with many counts. V usage is TRBV5-6 and J usage is TRBJ1-2; 8 bases match TRBD1. The J segment lost 4 bases and the V segment lost 6 bases, leaving 5 bases of the junction unmatched. CDR1 is SGHDT, CDR2 YYEEEE, per germline. CDR3 size: 13 residues. In DNA form, the CDR3 reads TGTGCCAGCATCCCCGGACAGGGCTATGGCTACACCTTC. Its protein product is CASIPGQGYGYTF.

This clonotype has more than one count but fewer than ten. The rearrangement joins TRBV5-1 to TRBJ1-4; D gene uncertain. The CDR3 loop spans 16 amino acids. CDR1 is SGHRS, CDR2 YFSETQ, per germline. The V and J ends lost 1 base and 3 bases respectively, with 13 bases between them. CDR3 sequence (DNA): TGCGCCAGCAGCTTGAGCCTGGGTCCCGCTAATGAAAAACTGTTTTTT. It specifies CASSLSLGPANEKLFF.

The chain is built from TRBV20-1 and TRBJ1-1, with 7 nucleotides matching TRBD1. V lost 6 bases to trimming and J lost 4 bases; unmatched junction nucleotides: 8. The CDR3 runs to 13 residues. Germline V gene lookup returns CDR1 DFQATT and CDR2 SNEGSKA (reference sequence). The chain's CDR3 is CSANRAGGTEAFF. CDR3 bases: TGCAGTGCCAACCGGGCAGGGGGCACTGAAGCTTTCTTT.

This clonotype was detected a few times. The rearrangement joins TRBV12-3 or TRBV12-4 to TRBJ2-1; 7 nucleotides line up with TRBD2. The CDR3 sequence is 12 residues long. V was clipped by 5 bases and J by 8 bases; unmatched bases: 3. CDR3 nucleotide sequence: TGTGCCAGCAGTCCGGCGGGAGATGAGCAGTTCTTC. Amino acids: CASSPAGDEQFF.